This TCR beta chain came from a study of cytomegalovirus exposure and HLA in healthy donors. Study-wide background: The roughly 130 validation repertoires used the same platform as the roughly 720 first-cohort repertoires (as reported by a later analysis).

General observations from the study: Cytomegalovirus-associated TCR beta chains were listed, numbering 164. Rarity held for most TCR sequences, but there were some public TCRs that occurred in many donors.

The data were produced by immunoSEQ multiplex PCR, yet TCRdb's version contains in-frame clones alone and is incomplete. The sample carries some 61,000 clones, about 97% recorded once. The germline V gene encodes CDR1 MNHNS and CDR2 SASEGT. V was clipped by 6 bases and J by 5 bases; unmatched bases: 11. The CDR3 has 15 residues. A word on this clone: What it binds is unknown.

The TCR sequence derives from a woman aged 18-29 years in good health and CMV-seropositive. This chain connects TRBV6-1 to TRBJ2-7; TRBD1 matches at 9 bases. Sequences were obtained from PBMCs. The CDR3 DNA reads TGTGCCAGCAGCATACGCCGGGACAGGGCTAACGAGCAGTACTTC. Protein: CASSIRRDRANEQYF.